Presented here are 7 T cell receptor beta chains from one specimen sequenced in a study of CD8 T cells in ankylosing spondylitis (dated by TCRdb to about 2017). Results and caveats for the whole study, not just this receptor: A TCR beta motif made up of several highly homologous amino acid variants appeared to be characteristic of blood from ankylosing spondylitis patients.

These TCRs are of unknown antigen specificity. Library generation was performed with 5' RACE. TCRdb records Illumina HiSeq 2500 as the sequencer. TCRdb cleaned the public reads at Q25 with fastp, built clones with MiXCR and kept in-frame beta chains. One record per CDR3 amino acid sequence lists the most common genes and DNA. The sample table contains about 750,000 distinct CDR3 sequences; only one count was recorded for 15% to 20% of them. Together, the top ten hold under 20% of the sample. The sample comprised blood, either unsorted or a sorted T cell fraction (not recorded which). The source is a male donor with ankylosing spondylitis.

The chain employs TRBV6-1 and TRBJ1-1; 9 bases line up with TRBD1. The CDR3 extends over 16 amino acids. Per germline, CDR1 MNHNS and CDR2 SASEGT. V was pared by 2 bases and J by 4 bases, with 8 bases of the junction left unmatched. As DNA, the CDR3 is TGTGCCAGCAGTGAACCTGGACAGGGGTTGAGCACTGAAGCTTTCTTT. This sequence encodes CASSEPGQGLSTEAFF.

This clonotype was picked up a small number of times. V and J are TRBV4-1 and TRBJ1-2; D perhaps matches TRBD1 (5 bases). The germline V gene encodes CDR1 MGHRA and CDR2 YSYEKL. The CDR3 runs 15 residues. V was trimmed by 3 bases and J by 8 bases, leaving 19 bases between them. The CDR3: CASSQTANAVRGYTF. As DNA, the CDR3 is TGCGCCAGCAGCCAGACAGCAAACGCCGTCCGGGGCTACACCTTC.

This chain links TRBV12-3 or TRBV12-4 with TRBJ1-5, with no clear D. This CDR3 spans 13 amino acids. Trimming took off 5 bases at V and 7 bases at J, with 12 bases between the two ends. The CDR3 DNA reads TGTGCCAGCAGTCCTCGACCCGAACAGCCCCAGCATTTT. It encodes CASSPRPEQPQHF.

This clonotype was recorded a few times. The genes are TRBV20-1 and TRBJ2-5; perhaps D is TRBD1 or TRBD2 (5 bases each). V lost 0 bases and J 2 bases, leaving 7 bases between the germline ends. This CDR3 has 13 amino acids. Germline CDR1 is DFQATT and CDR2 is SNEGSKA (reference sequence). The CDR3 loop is CSAREWGQETQYF. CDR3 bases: TGCAGTGCTAGAGAGTGGGGGCAAGAGACCCAGTACTTC.

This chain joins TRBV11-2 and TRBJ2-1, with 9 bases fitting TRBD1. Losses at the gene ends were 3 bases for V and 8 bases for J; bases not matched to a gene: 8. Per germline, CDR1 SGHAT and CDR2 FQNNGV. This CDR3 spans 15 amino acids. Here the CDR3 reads CASSFGTGYFYEQFF. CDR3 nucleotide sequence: TGTGCCAGCAGCTTTGGGACAGGGTATTTCTATGAGCAGTTCTTC.

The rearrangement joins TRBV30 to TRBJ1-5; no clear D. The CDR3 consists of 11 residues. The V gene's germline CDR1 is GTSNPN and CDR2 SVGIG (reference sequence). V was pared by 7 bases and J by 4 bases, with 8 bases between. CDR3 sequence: CASPWNQPQHF. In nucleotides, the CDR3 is TGTGCCTCCCCGTGGAATCAGCCCCAGCATTTT.

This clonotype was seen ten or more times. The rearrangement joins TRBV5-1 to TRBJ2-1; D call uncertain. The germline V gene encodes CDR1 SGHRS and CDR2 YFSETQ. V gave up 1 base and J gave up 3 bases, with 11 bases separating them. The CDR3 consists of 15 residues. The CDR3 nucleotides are TGCGCCAGCAGCTTGTCAGGCGAGATCTACAATGAGCAGTTCTTC. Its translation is CASSLSGEIYNEQFF.